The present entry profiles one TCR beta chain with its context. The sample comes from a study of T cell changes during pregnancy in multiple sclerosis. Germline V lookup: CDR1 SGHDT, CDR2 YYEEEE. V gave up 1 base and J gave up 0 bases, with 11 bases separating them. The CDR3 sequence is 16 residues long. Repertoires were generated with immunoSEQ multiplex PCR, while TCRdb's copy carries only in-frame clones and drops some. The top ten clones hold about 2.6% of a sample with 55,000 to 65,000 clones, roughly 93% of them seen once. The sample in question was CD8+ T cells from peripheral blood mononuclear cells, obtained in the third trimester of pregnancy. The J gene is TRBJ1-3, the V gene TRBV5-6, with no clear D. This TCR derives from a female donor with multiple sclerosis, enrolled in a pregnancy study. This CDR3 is CASSLIRDNSGNTIYF. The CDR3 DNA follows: TGTGCCAGCAGCTTGATCCGAGACAACTCTGGAAACACCATATATTTT.